A single T cell receptor (beta chain) is shown here with its context. As yet, its antigen is unknown. One junction end disagrees with the germline gene, perhaps due to a read error. These data belong to a study of tumor-infiltrating lymphocytes in primary liver carcinoma. Study overall: Patients were both men and women, whose ages ran from 30 to 69 years. Tumor lesions were T1-T3 N0M0 and spanned roughly 4.2 to 11 cm.

The germline V gene encodes CDR1 LGHNA and CDR2 YNFKEQ. The CDR3 runs 15 residues. Overall study results and limits: Tumors significantly exceeded blood in top-250-clone fraction (p = 0.039).

A constant-region primer served to make TCR beta cDNA from around 540 ng total RNA. Slightly modified ARM-PCR, run as three nested multiplex PCR rounds, produced the TCR beta libraries. The study ran its first two PCR rounds for around 9 cycles each, using TRBV1-TRBV30 forward primers and a C-beta reverse primer. TCRdb reanalysed the multiplex PCR reads using MiXCR and keeps one entry per CDR3 protein. The sample shows roughly 24,000 distinct CDR3 sequences, over 60% of them seen only once. Scientists recovered RNA and DNA together from around 20-30 mg of unsorted bulk tissue. The V gene is TRBV4-2, the J gene TRBJ2-7, with D perhaps matching TRBD1 (5 bases). Material for sequencing was liver tumor tissue from sampling region 5. Subset meaning: tumor region T5, tumor centre. This clonotype originated in a woman in her twenties or thirties with primary liver carcinoma and hepatitis B virus infection. The CDR3: CASSPLWGSPYEHYF. CDR3 bases: TGCGCCAGCAGCCCCCTTTGGGGCTCTCCCTACGAGCACTACTTC.